This TCR beta chain derives from a study of breast tumors, draining lymph nodes, adjacent tissues. The lymph nodes were axillary draining lymph nodes from breast cancer patients. The length of the CDR3 is 17 residues. The germline CDR1 and CDR2 sequences are SGHNT and YYREEE (reference sequence). The V end lost 0 bases, the J end lost 0 bases, and 13 bases lay between the germline ends. This clonotype was found a few times. TCRdb reprocessed the multiplex PCR reads with MiXCR, giving one entry per CDR3 protein. Of around 130,000 distinct CDR3 sequences listed, nearly 20% are singletons. The receptor was isolated from a female donor with breast cancer. Some clones in this sample may be carry-over from other donors' samples. V and J are TRBV5-4 and TRBJ2-1, with D possibly matching TRBD1 (6 bases). Sequenced input: axillary lymph node tissue. CDR3 coding DNA: TGTGCCAGCAGCTTGGAAAAGGGGGTAAGCTCCTACAATGAGCAGTTCTTC. It encodes CASSLEKGVSSYNEQFF.